A single sample gave rise to the 19 T cell receptor beta chains below, sequenced in a study of T cells after yellow fever vaccination. MiXCR, applied by TCRdb to the 5' RACE reads, yields one record per CDR3 protein. The top ten clones hold more than 12% of a sample with almost 600,000 distinct CDR3 sequences, roughly 14% of them seen once. The material sequenced was PBMCs, taken on the day of the yellow fever booster vaccination. The origin of the receptors is a man younger than 45 who received the YFV17D yellow fever vaccine.

The chain combines TRBV6-5 with TRBJ2-3; 8 bases map to TRBD2. Germline V lookup: CDR1 MNHEY, CDR2 SVGAGI. J gave up 8 bases and V 0 bases, and 1 base lay outside the gene matches. The CDR3 totals 13 residues. Written as DNA, the CDR3 is TGTGCCAGCAGTTACTCGACTAGCGCTACGCAGTATTTT. As protein: CASSYSTSATQYF.

The chain is built from TRBV24-1 and TRBJ2-6, with D uncertain. This CDR3 has 14 amino acids. The germline V and J ends were trimmed by 6 bases and 4 bases, with 9 bases remaining between them. Germline-derived CDR1 and CDR2 are KGHDR and SFDVKD. The chain's CDR3 is CATSWWQGANVLTF. Written as DNA, the CDR3 is TGTGCCACCAGTTGGTGGCAAGGGGCCAACGTCCTGACTTTC.

This clonotype turned up a few times. The chain is built from TRBV9 and TRBJ2-5, with D possibly TRBD2 on 6 matching bases. Germline loops: CDR1 SGDLS, CDR2 YYNGEE. This CDR3 region has 14 residues. V lost 6 bases, J lost 4 bases, and 16 bases lay in between. The CDR3 spells CASKAGLGRETQYF. CDR3 in DNA: TGTGCCAGCAAGGCGGGGCTGGGGCGAGAGACCCAGTACTTC.

The CDR3 loop is CASRGTSGSGTGELFF. The CDR3 region has the DNA TGCGCCAGCAGGGGGACTAGCGGGAGTGGCACCGGGGAGCTGTTTTTT. This chain connects TRBV10-2 to TRBJ2-2; TRBD2 matches at 14 bases. The CDR3 covers 16 residues. In germline, CDR1 is WSHSY, CDR2 SAAADI. After removal of 6 bases from V and 4 bases from J, the junction contained 4 bases not matched to a gene.

This clonotype has a handful of counts. The chain has TRBV7-2 and TRBJ1-2; 10 bases map to TRBD1. Germline CDR1 is SGHTA and CDR2 is FQGNSA. Trimming cost V 5 bases and J 4 bases; bases outside gene matches: 7. The CDR3 length is 15 residues. The CDR3 DNA sequence: TGTGCCAGCAGCCCCGGGACAGGGGAGAGCTATGGCTACACCTTC. Translating gives CASSPGTGESYGYTF. Complete variable domain (other parts from reference TRBV7-2 and TRBJ1-2): GAGVSQSPSNKVTEKGKDVELRCDPISGHTALYWYRQSLGQGLEFLIYFQGNSAPDKSGLPSDRFSAERTGGSVSTLTIQRTQQEDSAVYLCASSPGTGESYGYTFGSGTRLTVV.

DNA of the CDR3: TGTGCCAGCAGTTACTATTCGTACGACGTTGAAGCTTTCTTT. Translation: CASSYYSYDVEAFF. The chain carries TRBV6-5 and TRBJ1-1, with unresolved D. Germline assignment: CDR1 MNHEY and CDR2 SVGAGI. Deletions cut 1 base from V and 7 bases from J, with 13 bases between. The length of the CDR3 is 14 residues.

In its sample, this clonotype was seen a few times. A junction end diverges from the germline sequence, so it may reflect a read error. The V gene is TRBV7-7, the J gene TRBJ2-5, with D unclear. The CDR3 runs 14 residues. Germline CDR1 SSHAT, CDR2 FNYEAQ (reference sequence). For the CDR3, the DNA is TGTGCTAGCAGCTCCCTAGGCGAACAAGGGACCCAGTACTTC. This gives the protein CASSSLGEQGTQYF.

The gene calls are TRBV7-2 and TRBJ2-3, with unresolved D. From germline, CDR1 is SGHTA and CDR2 FQGNSA. This CDR3 has 13 residues. V lost 5 bases to trimming and J lost 4 bases, with 10 bases between them. The CDR3 DNA is TGTGCCAGCAGCCCCGATGATCCAGATACGCAGTATTTT. Translation gives CASSPDDPDTQYF.

The chain uses TRBV5-6 and TRBJ2-2; D is undetermined. The CDR3 is 13 amino acids. Trimming removed 3 bases at V and 7 bases at J, with 10 bases between. Germline V gene data show CDR1 as SGHDT and CDR2 as YYEEEE. Here the CDR3 DNA reads TGTGCCAGCAGCTGGGCGTCTAGCGGGGAGCTGTTTTTT. Its translation: CASSWASSGELFF.

This clonotype was picked up a small number of times. The chain recombines TRBV20-1 with TRBJ2-3; no firm D call. The CDR3 totals 11 residues. The germline gives CDR1 DFQATT, CDR2 SNEGSKA (reference sequence). Between the trimmed V and J ends, which lost 6 bases and 10 bases, there was a span of 14 bases. The CDR3 region is CSALSMGSQYF. The DNA for the CDR3 is TGCAGTGCCCTTTCTATGGGGTCGCAGTATTTT.

This clonotype was counted only a few times. This chain connects TRBV12-3 or TRBV12-4 to TRBJ2-1; D remains unclear. The CDR3 sequence is 14 residues long. V lost 10 bases to trimming and J lost 0 bases, with 13 bases between them. CDR3 coding DNA: TGTGCCACTAGAGCTCAAAGCTCCTACAATGAGCAGTTCTTC. Its translation: CATRAQSSYNEQFF.

The chain couples TRBV5-5 to TRBJ2-1; 8 positions match TRBD1. CDR1 and CDR2 from the germline V gene are SGHKS and YYEKEE (reference sequence). With 0 bases clipped from V and 12 bases from J, the junction kept 11 bases outside the gene matches. The CDR3 has 15 residues. The CDR3 DNA is TGTGCCAGCAGCTTGGCCGGGACAGGCTTTCTCGGGCAGTTCTTC. Translation: CASSLAGTGFLGQFF.

This clonotype was detected a few times. The chain links TRBV9 to TRBJ2-3; the D gene is possibly TRBD2 (6 bases). The germline V gene encodes CDR1 SGDLS and CDR2 YYNGEE. Trimming removed 7 bases at V and 4 bases at J, with 16 bases between. The CDR3 consists of 14 residues. Here the CDR3 reads CASQTSLAADTQYF. As DNA, the CDR3 is TGTGCCAGCCAAACTAGCCTAGCTGCAGATACGCAGTATTTT. The full variable domain, in which reference TRBV9 and TRBJ2-3 provide the parts outside the CDR3, is DSGVTQTPKHLITATGQRVTLRCSPRSGDLSVYWYQQSLDQGLQFLIQYYNGEERAKGNILERFSAQQFPDLHSELNLSSLELGDSALYFCASQTSLAADTQYFGPGTRLTVL.

Only a few counts were recorded for this clonotype. The V gene is TRBV7-9, the J gene TRBJ2-2, with D perhaps matching TRBD1 or TRBD2 (6 bases each). Germline CDR1 reads SEHNR; CDR2 reads FQNEAQ (reference sequence). The CDR3 runs 15 residues. V shed 2 bases and J shed 6 bases, with 13 bases lying between them. The CDR3 bases are TGTGCCAGCAGCTTATTGGGGGGCGCATCCGGGGAGCTGTTTTTT. Translation: CASSLLGGASGELFF.

This clonotype was recorded a few times. The genes are TRBV30 and TRBJ2-7; D possibly corresponds to TRBD2 (5 bases). The CDR3 extends over 13 amino acids. V lost 5 bases and J lost 3, with 14 bases in between. Looked up from germline, CDR1 is GTSNPN and CDR2 is SVGIG (reference sequence). The CDR3 sequence: CAWDLTAGYEQYF. The CDR3 coding sequence is TGTGCCTGGGACCTGACCGCGGGCTACGAGCAGTACTTC.

V and J are TRBV28 and TRBJ1-3; unclear D gene. This CDR3 contains 15 residues. V lost 6 bases to trimming and J lost 2 bases, with 14 bases between them. The germline CDR1 and CDR2 sequences are MDHEN and SYDVKM. The CDR3 coding sequence is TGTGCCAGCAGCGAGTCAGGTCTAACTGGAAACACCATATATTTT. It is translated as CASSESGLTGNTIYF. Looking up the rest from reference TRBV28 and TRBJ1-3 gives the full variable domain: DVKVTQSSRYLVKRTGEKVFLECVQDMDHENMFWYRQDPGLGLRLIYFSYDVKMKEKGDIPEGYSVSREKKERFSLILESASTNQTSMYLCASSESGLTGNTIYFGEGSWLTVV.

The V gene is TRBV4-3, the J gene TRBJ2-5, with D tentatively TRBD2 (5 bases). The CDR3 consists of 15 residues. Trimming removed 2 bases from V and 0 bases from J, with 10 bases in between. Germline assignment: CDR1 LGHNA and CDR2 YSLEER. This CDR3 is CASSQSLANQETQYF. The CDR3 region has the DNA TGCGCCAGCAGCCAAAGCCTAGCCAACCAAGAGACCCAGTACTTC.

The chain couples TRBV5-5 to TRBJ2-2; TRBD1 matches 7 bases. The CDR3 is made up of 15 amino acids. Germline assignment: CDR1 SGHKS and CDR2 YYEKEE (reference sequence). The ends lost 4 bases at V and 7 bases at J; junction bases unmatched: 10. The CDR3 loop reads CASSTGQSIIGELFF. DNA for the CDR3: TGTGCCAGCAGCACGGGACAGTCCATCATCGGGGAGCTGTTTTTT.

The genes are TRBV19 and TRBJ1-5; D is ambiguous. This CDR3 is built from 15 residues. In germline, CDR1 is LNHDA, CDR2 SQIVND (reference sequence). V lost 4 bases and J 0 bases, leaving 10 bases between the germline ends. As DNA, the CDR3 is TGTGCCAGTAGTACCCCCAAGGATAGCAATCAGCCCCAGCATTTT. This gives the protein CASSTPKDSNQPQHF.